One and the same sample provided the 18 T cell receptor beta chains below, sequenced in a study of T-cell memory formation after mild COVID-19. One entry per CDR3 protein results from TCRdb running MiXCR on the 5' RACE reads. The table lists under 450,000 distinct CDR3 sequences, around 20% of them singletons, with around 23% in the top ten. Input material: PBMCs or a T cell subset sorted from them (not recorded which). These receptors were obtained from a man between 18 and 29 years old who had mild COVID-19 (a few samples of this study predate the infection). Cell type and time point are not known.

A few counts support this clonotype. At one boundary the junction diverges from the germline segment, which might be a read error. This chain joins TRBV29-1 and TRBJ2-3; the match to TRBD1 covers 12 bases. The CDR3 is 18 amino acids. Germline CDR1 reads SQVTM; CDR2 reads ANQGSEA. This CDR3 is CSAEVWDRGRPGGDTQYF. CDR3 DNA sequence: TGCAGCGCTGAAGTGTGGGACAGGGGGCGCCCCGGGGGAGATACGCAGTATTTT.

This chain uses TRBV6-5 with TRBJ2-1; 10 bases agree with TRBD2. Germline V CDR1 and CDR2: MNHEY, SVGAGI. The CDR3 runs 14 residues. V shed 6 bases and J 8 bases; nucleotides not matched to a gene: 7. CDR3 in amino acids: CASSPSGGGDEQFF. CDR3 sequence (DNA): TGTGCCAGCAGCCCTAGCGGGGGAGGGGATGAGCAGTTCTTC.

The V and J genes are TRBV5-1 and TRBJ2-7, with D possibly TRBD1 on 6 matching bases. There are 14 residues in the CDR3. CDR1 SGHRS and CDR2 YFSETQ come from the germline V gene. Trimming pared 1 base from V and 5 bases from J, leaving 13 bases between. CDR3 protein: CASSLQGLGNEQYF. DNA of the CDR3: TGCGCCAGCAGCTTGCAGGGGCTGGGGAACGAGCAGTACTTC.

Only a few counts were recorded for this clonotype. The chain couples TRBV20-1 to TRBJ1-6, with 9 nucleotides matching TRBD1. Germline loops: CDR1 DFQATT, CDR2 SNEGSKA (reference sequence). CDR3 length: 17 amino acids. J lost 1 base, V lost 1 base, and 5 bases had no gene match. The DNA of the CDR3 is TGCAGTGCTAGAGTACAGGGGGCAGCTTCCTATAATTCACCCCTCCACTTT. It translates to CSARVQGAASYNSPLHF.

The chain uses TRBV6-2 or TRBV6-3 and TRBJ2-1; 7 nucleotides agree with TRBD1. V was clipped by 4 bases and J by 8 bases; unmatched bases: 2. Germline CDR1 MNHEY, CDR2 SVGEGT. The CDR3 spans 12 residues. Written as DNA, the CDR3 is TGTGCCAGCAGTTCGACAGGGTATGAGCAGTTCTTC. This translates into CASSSTGYEQFF.

A few counts support this clonotype. The J gene is TRBJ2-7, the V gene TRBV12-3 or TRBV12-4; TRBD2 might be the D (6 bases). Deletions cut 3 bases from V and 1 base from J, with 10 bases between. The CDR3 extends over 14 amino acids. CDR3 sequence reads: CASSLIGGSYEQYF. The CDR3 nucleotides read TGTGCCAGCAGTTTGATCGGGGGATCCTACGAGCAGTACTTC.

This clonotype was picked up a small number of times. The chain carries TRBV7-9 and TRBJ1-6, with D unresolved. Trimming shortened V by 5 bases and J by 10 bases, and 15 bases separated the two germline ends. The germline gives CDR1 SEHNR, CDR2 FQNEAQ (reference sequence). The CDR3 consists of 14 residues. CDR3 sequence (DNA): TGTGCCAGCAGCGCAGGACCGCGCGGATCACCCCTCCACTTT. Encoded protein: CASSAGPRGSPLHF.

The chain couples TRBV5-1 to TRBJ2-3, with 8 bases fitting TRBD1. Trimming at V came to 4 bases and at J to 8 bases, leaving 15 bases not matched to a gene. The CDR3 extends over 16 amino acids. CDR1 is SGHRS and CDR2 is YFSETQ in the germline V gene. For the CDR3, the DNA is TGCGCCAGCAGCCTTCTAGGACAGGGCGTCATGGTTACGCAGTATTTT. It specifies CASSLLGQGVMVTQYF.

The J gene is TRBJ2-1, the V gene TRBV3-1; D ambiguous. Trimming took 1 base from V and 9 from J, leaving 10 bases between them. The CDR3 extends over 13 amino acids. The germline gives CDR1 LGHDT, CDR2 YNNKEL (reference sequence). CDR3 loop: CASSQGRNTEQFF. CDR3 bases: TGTGCCAGCAGCCAAGGGCGGAACACTGAGCAGTTCTTC.

V gene TRBV5-1 combines with J gene TRBJ2-2, with D uncertain. The CDR3 is 15 amino acids. Trimming took 4 bases from V and 7 from J, leaving 17 bases between them. Germline V gives CDR1 SGHRS, CDR2 YFSETQ. The CDR3 coding sequence is TGCGCCAGCAGCGGTGGCCACCGAGGAAGCGGGGAGCTGTTTTTT. Its protein product is CASSGGHRGSGELFF.

The chain uses TRBV12-3 or TRBV12-4 and TRBJ1-2; perhaps TRBD1 as D (5 bases). The CDR3 has 15 amino acids. V gave up 5 bases and J gave up 1 base, with 14 bases separating them. As DNA, the CDR3 is TGTGCCAGCAGTGCCCCCATTGGGGGTAACTATGGCTACACCTTC. Residues: CASSAPIGGNYGYTF.

This clonotype was seen at least ten times. The J gene is TRBJ2-2, the V gene TRBV12-3 or TRBV12-4; D gene uncertain. Deletions cut 3 bases from V and 4 bases from J, with 3 bases between. CDR3 size: 12 residues. DNA for the CDR3: TGTGCCAGCAGTTTTACCACCGGGGAGCTGTTTTTT. It is translated as CASSFTTGELFF.

V and J are TRBV4-2 and TRBJ2-7; 10 positions match TRBD2. The germline V gene encodes CDR1 LGHNA and CDR2 YNFKEQ. The CDR3 has 15 residues. Unmatched junction bases numbered 8, after V lost 6 bases and J lost 3 bases. The CDR3 bases are TGTGCCAGCAGTCCCGAGAGGACTAGCGGCTACGAGCAGTACGTC. The encoded protein is CASSPERTSGYEQYV.

The V and J genes are TRBV5-4 and TRBJ1-6; 8 positions match TRBD1. Per germline, CDR1 SGHNT and CDR2 YYREEE (reference sequence). V was pared by 4 bases and J by 9 bases, with 9 bases of the junction left unmatched. This CDR3 region has 15 residues. The DNA for the CDR3 is TGTGCCAGCAGCACACAACGACAGGGGAGTTCACCCCTCCACTTT. Amino acids: CASSTQRQGSSPLHF.

The table lists this clonotype with a few counts. The chain employs TRBV7-9 and TRBJ2-3, with a possible D match to TRBD2 (6 bases). Germline CDR1 SEHNR, CDR2 FQNEAQ (reference sequence). V was cut by 6 bases and J by 4 bases, with 17 bases left in between. The CDR3 length is 15 residues. The CDR3 here is CASRSRTPGADTQYF. The CDR3 DNA follows: TGTGCCAGCAGATCGAGGACACCGGGAGCAGATACGCAGTATTTT. Using reference TRBV7-9 and TRBJ2-3 for the parts outside the CDR3, the full variable domain is DTGVSQNPRHKITKRGQNVTFRCDPISEHNRLYWYRQTLGQGPEFLTYFQNEAQLEKSRLLSDRFSAERPKGSFSTLEIQRTEQGDSAMYLCASRSRTPGADTQYFGPGTRLTVL.

This chain uses TRBV4-2 with TRBJ1-5; no clear D. Germline V gives CDR1 LGHNA, CDR2 YNFKEQ. V was shortened by 0 bases and J by 2 bases, with 11 bases between the two germline ends. This CDR3 has 16 residues. This CDR3 is CASSQDPGIGNQPQHF. CDR3 DNA: TGTGCCAGCAGCCAAGATCCCGGGATCGGCAATCAGCCCCAGCATTTT.

The chain joins TRBV28 to TRBJ1-2; weak D call: TRBD1 (6 bases). Germline CDR1 is MDHEN and CDR2 is SYDVKM. The germline V and J ends were trimmed by 5 bases and 8 bases, with 18 bases remaining between them. This CDR3 region has 14 residues. The CDR3 loop is CASSNWGREGGYTF. Written as DNA, the CDR3 is TGTGCCAGCAGTAATTGGGGGCGAGAGGGAGGCTACACCTTC.

This chain uses TRBV20-1 with TRBJ2-2; no clear D gene. Trimming left V 7 bases short and J 2 bases short, with 11 bases between. CDR1 and CDR2 from the germline V gene are DFQATT and SNEGSKA (reference sequence). The CDR3 extends over 13 amino acids. Written as DNA, the CDR3 is TGCAGTGTCCCCCTAACTAACACCGGGGAGCTGTTTTTT. It codes for CSVPLTNTGELFF.